What follows are 18 T cell receptor beta chains derived from one specimen sequenced in a study of identical twins listed by TCRdb under 2016. The library was produced with 5' RACE. The listed sequencing device is Illumina HiSeq 2000. The public sequencing data were trimmed at Q25 with fastp and processed into clonotypes with MiXCR by TCRdb, which kept only in-frame beta chains. Duplicate CDR3 protein sequences are folded into a single record with the most common DNA and genes. A total of a few hundred thousand distinct CDR3 sequences appear in this sample, 6.5% of them only once. Of the sample, more than 12% falls within the top ten clones. These data were likewise used in another study, on T cells expressing NK-cell markers.

Sequencing used CD8+ T cells sorted from blood. Receptors originate from a woman between 18 and 30 years old in good health.

At least ten counts were recorded for this clonotype. This chain connects TRBV5-1 to TRBJ1-1; tentatively, D is TRBD1 (6 bases). The CDR3 is 14 amino acids. The germline V and J ends were trimmed by 4 bases and 4 bases, with 14 bases remaining between them. The germline gives CDR1 SGHRS, CDR2 YFSETQ. The CDR3 nucleotides are TGCGCCAGCAGCGCGGACAGCGAGTTCACTGAAGCTTTCTTT. Translation: CASSADSEFTEAFF.

This clonotype was observed at least ten times. The rearrangement uses TRBV7-9 and TRBJ2-7; D is uncertain. Trimming took off 5 bases at V and 5 bases at J, with 10 bases between the two ends. The CDR3 totals 12 residues. From germline, CDR1 is SEHNR and CDR2 FQNEAQ (reference sequence). CDR3 protein: CASSGESDEQYF. The CDR3 coding sequence is TGTGCCAGCAGCGGAGAGTCGGACGAGCAGTACTTC.

The J gene is TRBJ2-1, the V gene TRBV13; D ambiguous. CDR3 length equals 13 residues. Between the trimmed V and J ends, which lost 2 bases and 7 bases, there was a span of 9 bases. From germline, CDR1 is PRHDT and CDR2 FYEKMQ (reference sequence). The CDR3 region has the DNA TGTGCCAGCAGCTTAAGTGGGCAGAATGAGCAGTTCTTC. It codes for CASSLSGQNEQFF.

This clonotype has ten or more counts. The chain is built from TRBV7-9 and TRBJ2-2, with D possibly being TRBD2 (5 bases). This CDR3 is built from 12 residues. V was clipped by 5 bases and J by 13 bases, with 14 bases between them. Germline V CDR1 and CDR2: SEHNR, FQNEAQ (reference sequence). The CDR3, as DNA: TGTGCCAGCAGCGGACTCCTCCGGGTGCTGTTTTTT. It specifies CASSGLLRVLFF.

This clonotype has just a few counts. The chain carries TRBV20-1 and TRBJ2-7; a weak D match, TRBD1 (6 bases). The CDR3 runs 14 residues. CDR1 and CDR2 (germline): DFQATT, SNEGSKA (reference sequence). Trimming removed 2 bases at V and 2 bases at J, with 13 bases between. The CDR3 nucleotides are TGCAGTGCTAGAAGGGGGACGGAGGCCTACGAGCAGTACTTC. As protein: CSARRGTEAYEQYF.

At least ten counts were recorded for this clonotype. The chain recombines TRBV6-1 with TRBJ2-1; D gene unclear. V shed 10 bases and J shed 2 bases, with 12 bases lying between them. From germline, CDR1 is MNHNS and CDR2 SASEGT. The length of the CDR3 is 13 residues. This chain's CDR3 is CATHGPTYNEQFF. In DNA form, the CDR3 reads TGTGCCACTCATGGGCCCACCTACAATGAGCAGTTCTTC.

This clonotype came up many times. The chain employs TRBV20-1 and TRBJ2-1; unclear D gene. Germline CDR1 is DFQATT and CDR2 is SNEGSKA (reference sequence). The CDR3 extends over 10 amino acids. V lost 6 bases, J lost 8 bases, and 8 bases lay in between. In nucleotides, the CDR3 is TGCAGTGCCCTAGGGTATGAGCAGTTCTTC. Amino acids: CSALGYEQFF.

This clonotype came up a few times. This rearrangement joins TRBV20-1 to TRBJ2-2, with a possible D match to TRBD2 (5 bases). The CDR3 is made up of 14 amino acids. Germline V gene sequence: CDR1 DFQATT, CDR2 SNEGSKA (reference sequence). The ends were cut back, 0 bases at V and 5 bases at J, with 10 bases in the middle. The CDR3 reads CSARDRGRTGELFF. In DNA form, the CDR3 reads TGCAGTGCTAGAGATCGGGGTCGAACCGGGGAGCTGTTTTTT.

This clonotype came up a few times. The genes are TRBV29-1 and TRBJ2-5; D is unclear. CDR3 length: 14 amino acids. The V gene's germline CDR1 is SQVTM and CDR2 ANQGSEA. Trimming cost V 7 bases and J 0 bases, with 15 bases left between them. The CDR3: CSAVGREYQETQYF. The CDR3 DNA reads as TGCAGCGCCGTCGGTAGAGAGTACCAAGAGACCCAGTACTTC.

This clonotype was counted a few times. This chain connects TRBV6-5 to TRBJ2-5, with D perhaps TRBD2 (5 bases). CDR1 MNHEY and CDR2 SVGAGI come from the germline V gene. This CDR3 is 14 amino acids long. V shed 8 bases and J shed 1 base, with 14 bases lying between them. CDR3 region: CASGLLSVQETQYF. The CDR3 nucleotides are TGTGCCAGCGGGTTACTTAGCGTCCAAGAGACCCAGTACTTC.

This clonotype was picked up a small number of times. V usage is TRBV20-1 and J usage is TRBJ2-7, with D perhaps matching TRBD1 (5 bases). Trimming cost V 3 bases and J 6 bases, with 12 bases left between them. The CDR3 spans 12 residues. The V gene's germline CDR1 is DFQATT and CDR2 SNEGSKA (reference sequence). This CDR3 is CSARNQGPEQYF. As DNA, the CDR3 is TGCAGTGCTAGGAACCAGGGTCCCGAGCAGTACTTC.

J is TRBJ2-7 and V is TRBV6-5; TRBD2 aligns across 7 bases. J gave up 1 base and V 4 bases, and 4 bases lay outside the gene matches. This CDR3 region has 14 residues. In germline, CDR1 is MNHEY, CDR2 SVGAGI. The CDR3 DNA reads as TGTGCCAGCAGTTCGGGAGGAGGATCCTACGAGCAGTACTTC. This codes for CASSSGGGSYEQYF.

This clonotype was detected many times. The rearrangement links TRBV12-3 or TRBV12-4 to TRBJ1-2, with D uncertain. This CDR3 is 13 amino acids long. Trimming removed 5 bases at V and 2 bases at J, with 9 bases between. The CDR3, as DNA: TGTGCCAGCAGTCCCGGAGGGAACTATGGCTACACCTTC. Translation gives CASSPGGNYGYTF.

This CDR3 is CASSYGDLGNEQFF. The CDR3 DNA follows: TGTGCCAGCAGTTACGGGGATTTAGGCAATGAGCAGTTCTTC. The rearrangement links TRBV6-2 or TRBV6-3 to TRBJ2-1; D unclear. The CDR3 length is 14 residues. V was clipped by 2 bases and J by 6 bases, with 11 bases between them. Per the germline V gene, CDR1 is MNHEY and CDR2 is SVGEGT.

For the CDR3, the DNA is TGTGCCACCAGCAGAGATGGCGCTTCGGGCTCTGGGGCCAACGTCCTGACTTTC. It translates to CATSRDGASGSGANVLTF. The rearrangement uses TRBV15 and TRBJ2-6; D uncertain. CDR1 is LNHNV, CDR2 YYDKDF, per germline (reference sequence). The ends were cut back, 0 bases at V and 0 bases at J, with 12 bases in the middle. The CDR3 runs 18 residues.

This clonotype was seen more than once but under ten times. V usage is TRBV7-3 and J usage is TRBJ2-2; D not resolved. Germline lookup yields CDR1 SGHTA and CDR2 FQGTGA. V was trimmed by 5 bases and J by 5 bases, leaving 9 bases between them. The CDR3 has 13 amino acids. CDR3 region: CASSPSATGELFF. CDR3 sequence (DNA): TGTGCCAGCAGCCCCAGTGCTACCGGGGAGCTGTTTTTT.

This chain joins TRBV9 and TRBJ2-7, with TRBD1 matching over 9 bases. This CDR3 has 13 amino acids. Losses at the gene ends were 3 bases for V and 7 bases for J; bases not matched to a gene: 5. Looked up from germline, CDR1 is SGDLS and CDR2 is YYNGEE. This CDR3 is CASSEGQGREQYF. In DNA, the CDR3 is TGTGCCAGCAGCGAGGGACAGGGACGAGAGCAGTACTTC.

This clonotype was detected ten times or more. CDR3 sequence reads: CASRGDTQYF. CDR3 bases: TGTGCCAGCAGGGGAGATACGCAGTATTTT. The V gene is TRBV25-1, the J gene TRBJ2-3; D not resolved. The CDR3 is made up of 10 amino acids. V was cut by 6 bases and J by 5 bases, with 3 bases left in between. Germline CDR1 and CDR2: MGHDK and SYGVNS. The full variable domain, its missing parts supplied by reference TRBV25-1 and TRBJ2-3, is EADIYQTPRYLVIGTGKKITLECSQTMGHDKMYWYQQDPGMELHLIHYSYGVNSTEKGDLSSESTVSRIRTEHFPLTLESARPSHTSQYLCASRGDTQYFGPGTRLTVL.